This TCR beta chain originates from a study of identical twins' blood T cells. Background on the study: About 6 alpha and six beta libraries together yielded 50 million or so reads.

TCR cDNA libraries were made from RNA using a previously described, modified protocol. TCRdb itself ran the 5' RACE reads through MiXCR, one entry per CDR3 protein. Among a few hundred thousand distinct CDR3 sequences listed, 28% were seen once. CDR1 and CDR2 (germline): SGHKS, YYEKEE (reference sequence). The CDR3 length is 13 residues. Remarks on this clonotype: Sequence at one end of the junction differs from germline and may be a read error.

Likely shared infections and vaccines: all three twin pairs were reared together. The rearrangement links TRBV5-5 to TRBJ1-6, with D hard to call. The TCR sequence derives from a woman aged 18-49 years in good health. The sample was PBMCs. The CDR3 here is CASCFVENSPLHF. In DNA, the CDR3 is TGTGCCAGCTGCTTCGTAGAGAATTCACCCCTCCACTTT.